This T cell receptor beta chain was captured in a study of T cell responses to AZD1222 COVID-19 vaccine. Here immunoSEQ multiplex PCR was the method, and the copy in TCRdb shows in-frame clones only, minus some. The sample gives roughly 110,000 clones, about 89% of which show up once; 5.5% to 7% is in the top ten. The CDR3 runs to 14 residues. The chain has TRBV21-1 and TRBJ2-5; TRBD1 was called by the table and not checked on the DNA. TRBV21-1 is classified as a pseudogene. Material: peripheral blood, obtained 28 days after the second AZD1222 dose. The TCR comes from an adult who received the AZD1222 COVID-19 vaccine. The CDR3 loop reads CALAGRFRRETQYF. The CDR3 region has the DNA TGTGCCTTGGCAGGAAGGTTTCGACGGGAGACCCAGTACTTC.